The 3 T cell receptor beta chains listed next were all sequenced from one sample in a study of identical twins. One entry per CDR3 protein results from TCRdb running MiXCR on the 5' RACE reads. The data show roughly 190,000 distinct CDR3 sequences, about 16% seen once. This sample also appeared in a second study, on T cells expressing NK-cell markers.

The sequenced material came from CD8+ T cells sorted from blood. The receptor set was obtained from a woman younger than 35 in good health.

V gene TRBV9 combines with J gene TRBJ2-1; perhaps TRBD2 as D (6 bases). The CDR3 totals 15 residues. V lost 2 bases and J lost 6, with 15 bases in between. The germline V gene encodes CDR1 SGDLS and CDR2 YYNGEE. CDR3 DNA: TGTGCCAGCAGCGTTTCGGGACTCGGGGTCAATGAGCAGTTCTTC. Its translation: CASSVSGLGVNEQFF.

The J gene is TRBJ1-2, the V gene TRBV9; no clear D gene. CDR1 SGDLS and CDR2 YYNGEE come from the germline V gene. The length of the CDR3 is 11 residues. V dropped 4 bases and J dropped 8 bases, with 9 bases sitting between them. The CDR3 loop is CASSPGRGYTF. The CDR3, as DNA: TGTGCCAGCAGCCCCGGTAGGGGCTACACCTTC.

This clonotype was picked up many times. V is TRBV29-1 and J is TRBJ2-7, with D possibly matching TRBD2 (5 bases). Germline CDR1 reads SQVTM; CDR2 reads ANQGSEA. Trimming removed 4 bases at V and 2 bases at J, with 12 bases between. The CDR3 spans 13 residues. The CDR3 DNA reads TGCAGCGTTGTTGGCGGGCAGACCTACGAGCAGTACTTC. This gives the protein CSVVGGQTYEQYF.